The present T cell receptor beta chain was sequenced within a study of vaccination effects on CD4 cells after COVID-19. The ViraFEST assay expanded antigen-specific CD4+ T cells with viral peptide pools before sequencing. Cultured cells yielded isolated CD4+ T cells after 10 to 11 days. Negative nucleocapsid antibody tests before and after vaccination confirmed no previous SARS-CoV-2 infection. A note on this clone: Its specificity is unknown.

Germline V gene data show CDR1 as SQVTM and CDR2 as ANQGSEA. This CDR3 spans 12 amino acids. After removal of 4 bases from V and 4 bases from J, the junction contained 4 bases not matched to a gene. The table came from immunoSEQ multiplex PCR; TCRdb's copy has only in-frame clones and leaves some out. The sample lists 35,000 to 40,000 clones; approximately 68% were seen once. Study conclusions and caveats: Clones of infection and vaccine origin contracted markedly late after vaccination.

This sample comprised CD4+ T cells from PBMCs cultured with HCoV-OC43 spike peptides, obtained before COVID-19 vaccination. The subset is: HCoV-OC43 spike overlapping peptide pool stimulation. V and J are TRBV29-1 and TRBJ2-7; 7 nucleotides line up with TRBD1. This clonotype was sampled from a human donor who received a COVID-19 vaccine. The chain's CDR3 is CSVGRDSYEQYF. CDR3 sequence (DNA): TGCAGCGTTGGAAGGGACAGTTACGAGCAGTACTTC.